This T cell receptor (beta chain) was retrieved from a study of beta chain features in type 1 diabetes. The study's findings and limits: Junctions at VDJ sites from type 1 diabetes patients had fewer insertions and more deletions. Researchers report that Type 1 diabetes patients had moderately but significantly shorter TCRB CDR3s across all four CD4+ subsets.

With 6 bases removed from V and 5 bases from J, the gap between germline ends came to 16 bases. Germline CDR1 is WSHSY and CDR2 is SAAADI. The CDR3 extends over 14 amino acids. The whole isolated RNA underwent reverse transcription, so sequencing captured expressed TCRB transcripts. Sequencing used immunoSEQ multiplex PCR; TCRdb keeps in-frame clones, though not all of them. The sample shows 95,000 to 150,000 clones, about a sixth of them seen only once. Sorted populations all exceeded 95% purity. This clone appeared a few times. No antigen is known for it. This chain joins TRBV10-2 and TRBJ2-5; D is unclear. This clonotype was obtained from a man aged 25-40 years with type 1 diabetes. The sequenced sample was central memory CD4+ T cells from blood. CDR3 protein: CASRFHRASETQYF. CDR3 DNA sequence: TGCGCCAGCAGATTCCACCGGGCCTCCGAGACCCAGTACTTC.